Below, 29 T cell receptor beta chains from the same sample are listed, as sequenced in a study of blood T cell repertoires in COVID-19 (TCRdb year 2020). The library was obtained by the immunoSEQ multiplex PCR assay. TCRdb re-hosts the immuneACCESS table, in-frame sequences only. Its copies lack some clones; in the studies checked, an unresolved V gene accounts for under half of them, and the cause for the rest is not known. The sample yields roughly 80,000 clones; roughly 84% were counted once. Clones ranked in the top ten supply around 3% of the sample. Sequencing was performed on peripheral blood. These receptors all stem from a woman of 80 years or more with acute or convalescent COVID-19.

This clone came up a few times. V and J are TRBV6-6 and TRBJ2-3, with D perhaps TRBD2 (6 bases). V was cut by 6 bases and J by 2 bases, with 18 bases left in between. The germline CDR1 and CDR2 sequences are MNHNY and SVGAGI (reference sequence). The CDR3 consists of 16 residues. CDR3 bases: TGTGCCAGCAGAAACCTACGGAGGGGCATCACAGATACGCAGTATTTT. Translating it yields CASRNLRRGITDTQYF.

This chain links TRBV6-2 or TRBV6-3 with TRBJ2-2, with 12 bases matching TRBD2. The CDR3 consists of 17 residues. The germline gives CDR1 MNHEY, CDR2 SVGEGT. Trimming removed 2 bases from V and 0 bases from J; junction bases left unmatched: 1. The CDR3 spells CASSYPSGGANTGELFF. The CDR3 DNA follows: TGTGCCAGCAGTTACCCTAGCGGGGGGGCGAACACCGGGGAGCTGTTTTTT.

V gene TRBV7-8 combines with J gene TRBJ2-3; D remains ambiguous. V was cut by 2 bases and J by 0 bases, with 3 bases left in between. CDR1 and CDR2 from the germline V gene are SGHVS and FQNEAQ. The CDR3 contains 13 residues. The CDR3 DNA reads as TGTGCCAGCAGCTTACTCAGCACAGATACGCAGTATTTT. Its translation is CASSLLSTDTQYF.

The chain is built from TRBV25-1 and TRBJ2-7; 9 positions agree with TRBD1. CDR1 MGHDK and CDR2 SYGVNS come from the germline V gene. This CDR3 contains 15 residues. The ends lost 5 bases at V and 1 base at J; junction bases unmatched: 6. In DNA, the CDR3 is TGTGCCAGCAGTTTTCCGACAGGGGGGTCCTACGAGCAGTACTTC. Protein sequence: CASSFPTGGSYEQYF.

CDR3 region: CASIGVEGIAYTEAFF. The CDR3 DNA sequence: TGTGCCAGTATCGGGGTTGAGGGAATCGCGTACACTGAAGCTTTCTTT. The gene calls are TRBV19 and TRBJ1-1; D unresolved. Germline loops: CDR1 LNHDA, CDR2 SQIVND (reference sequence). The CDR3 consists of 16 residues. V dropped 7 bases and J dropped 3 bases, with 21 bases sitting between them.

The chain combines TRBV7-2 with TRBJ2-1; 8 bases fit TRBD2. Germline CDR1 reads SGHTA; CDR2 reads FQGNSA. The junction had 3 bases not matched to a gene; V was cut back by 0 bases and J by 2 bases. The CDR3 has 16 amino acids. The CDR3 region has the DNA TGTGCCAGCAGCTTAGCAGGGGGACTAGCCTACAATGAGCAGTTCTTC. Amino acids: CASSLAGGLAYNEQFF.

The chain uses TRBV3-1 (or the pseudogene TRBV3-2) and TRBJ1-1; 9 nucleotides line up with TRBD1. Trimming cost V 3 bases and J 11 bases; bases outside gene matches: 7. Germline loops: CDR1 LGHDT, CDR2 YNNKEL (reference sequence). This CDR3 has 13 amino acids. This CDR3 reads CASSQWTGDRAFF. CDR3 sequence (DNA): TGTGCCAGCAGCCAGTGGACAGGGGACCGCGCTTTCTTT.

The CDR3 is CASSPGLSNTDTQYF. The CDR3 DNA sequence: TGTGCCAGCAGCCCGGGACTATCCAACACAGATACGCAGTATTTT. This sequence joins TRBV3-1 (or the pseudogene TRBV3-2) and TRBJ2-3; 7 bases align to TRBD2. Germline CDR1 and CDR2: LGHDT and YNNKEL (reference sequence). The CDR3 runs to 15 residues. The ends lost 4 bases at V and 2 bases at J; junction bases unmatched: 6.

This chain joins TRBV6-5 and TRBJ1-1; TRBD1 matches at 10 bases. The V segment lost 0 bases and the J segment 10 bases; nucleotides outside the gene matches: 5. This CDR3 comprises 14 residues. Germline V CDR1 and CDR2: MNHEY, SVGAGI. The CDR3 is CASSYSTGGPPAFF. As DNA, the CDR3 is TGTGCCAGCAGTTACTCGACAGGGGGCCCTCCAGCTTTCTTT.

The genes are TRBV7-2 and TRBJ1-6; D is perhaps TRBD1 (5 bases). V lost 6 bases and J 5 bases, leaving 11 bases between the germline ends. The germline CDR1 and CDR2 sequences are SGHTA and FQGNSA. This CDR3 comprises 14 residues. The DNA for the CDR3 is TGTGCCAGCAGGCCGGGACTCCATAATTCACCCCTCCACTTT. It translates to CASRPGLHNSPLHF.

The chain is built from TRBV30 and TRBJ1-2; D is ambiguous. Germline CDR1 and CDR2: GTSNPN and SVGIG (reference sequence). V was pared by 0 bases and J by 4 bases, with 6 bases between. This CDR3 region has 12 residues. The CDR3 reads CAWSVGLYGYTF. The DNA for the CDR3 is TGTGCCTGGAGTGTTGGCCTCTATGGCTACACCTTC.

This chain uses TRBV14 with TRBJ1-1, with 7 positions matching TRBD1. The ends lost 1 base at V and 0 bases at J; junction bases unmatched: 8. The germline CDR1 and CDR2 sequences are SGHDN and FVKESK. This CDR3 has 17 residues. CDR3 loop: CASSQGGTGAMNTEAFF. CDR3 bases: TGTGCCAGCAGCCAAGGGGGAACAGGGGCTATGAACACTGAAGCTTTCTTT.

This chain connects TRBV12-3 or TRBV12-4 to TRBJ1-5; possible D gene TRBD1, 5 bases. V was shortened by 6 bases and J by 2 bases, with 8 bases between the two germline ends. The CDR3 covers 13 residues. CDR3 region: CASSRVGNQPQHF. The CDR3 nucleotides are TGTGCCAGCAGCAGGGTTGGCAATCAGCCCCAGCATTTT.

The rearrangement uses TRBV5-1 and TRBJ1-1; TRBD1 matches 9 bases. The CDR3 totals 16 residues. The V gene end was trimmed by 0 bases and the J gene end by 0 bases; junction bases not matched to a gene: 3. Germline CDR1 is SGHRS and CDR2 is YFSETQ. The CDR3 reads CASSLAWDRVNTEAFF. CDR3 bases: TGCGCCAGCAGCTTGGCCTGGGACAGGGTGAACACTGAAGCTTTCTTT.

This chain links TRBV27 with TRBJ1-6; D unresolved. The germline V gene encodes CDR1 MNHEY and CDR2 SMNVEV (reference sequence). The CDR3 spans 14 residues. Deletions cut 0 bases from V and 7 bases from J, with 7 bases between. CDR3 bases: TGTGCCAGCAGTTTATCCGGGTGGAATTCACCCCTCCACTTT. This codes for CASSLSGWNSPLHF.

For the CDR3, the DNA is TGTGCCAGCAGCTTAATTACACCGAAGATGGAAAAACTGTTTTTT. Translated: CASSLITPKMEKLFF. The chain is built from TRBV7-9 and TRBJ1-4, with D unresolved. In germline, CDR1 is SEHNR, CDR2 FQNEAQ (reference sequence). This CDR3 region has 15 residues. Deletions cut 2 bases from V and 8 bases from J, with 15 bases between.

The rearrangement joins TRBV3-1 (or the pseudogene TRBV3-2) to TRBJ2-1; unclear D gene. Trimming removed 4 bases at V and 0 bases at J, with 10 bases between. CDR1 is LGHDT and CDR2 is YNNKEL in the germline V gene (reference sequence). CDR3 size: 15 residues. Here the CDR3 DNA reads TGTGCCAGCAGCCTCGTACACAGCTCCTACAATGAGCAGTTCTTC. Amino acid sequence: CASSLVHSSYNEQFF.

Only one count was recorded for this clone. The J gene is TRBJ1-6, the V gene TRBV18; no definite D call. Germline values: CDR1 KGHSH, CDR2 LQKENI. This CDR3 contains 13 residues. Deletions cut 2 bases from V and 8 bases from J, with 7 bases between. The CDR3 bases are TGTGCCAGCTCACCAAACTTAGATTCACCCCTCCACTTT. This sequence encodes CASSPNLDSPLHF.

CDR3 protein: CASSQDPGRTAEAFF. The CDR3 bases are TGTGCCAGCAGCCAAGACCCAGGGCGTACGGCTGAAGCTTTCTTT. This sequence joins TRBV3-1 (or the pseudogene TRBV3-2) and TRBJ1-1; TRBD1 is a possible D gene (5 bases). V lost 0 bases to trimming and J lost 6 bases, with 14 bases between them. Germline V lookup: CDR1 LGHDT, CDR2 YNNKEL (reference sequence). The CDR3 spans 15 residues.

The chain employs TRBV4-3 and TRBJ1-1, with D unclear. Germline CDR1 LGHNA, CDR2 YSLEER. CDR3 length: 14 residues. The V end lost 0 bases, the J end lost 5 bases, and 10 bases lay between the germline ends. The DNA of the CDR3 is TGCGCCAGCAGCCAAGATCGGGGAGCGACTGAAGCTTTCTTT. It encodes CASSQDRGATEAFF.

J is TRBJ1-6 and V is TRBV9; 7 nucleotides match TRBD1. The CDR3 has 15 amino acids. Germline V CDR1 and CDR2: SGDLS, YYNGEE. The ends lost 2 bases at V and 10 bases at J; junction bases unmatched: 9. Here the CDR3 DNA reads TGTGCCAGCAGCGTGGGGGACAGTTTAGGGTCACCCCTCCACTTT. It codes for CASSVGDSLGSPLHF.

The V and J genes are TRBV28 and TRBJ2-3; 7 bases fit TRBD2. J was trimmed by 5 bases and V by 8 bases; bases with no gene match: 13. Germline V gives CDR1 MDHEN, CDR2 SYDVKM. The CDR3 is 15 residues long. Here the CDR3 DNA reads TGTGCCAGCGGATCGAGGGGAGGGCTGGGAGATACGCAGTATTTT. Translated, it gives CASGSRGGLGDTQYF. Full variable domain (missing parts from reference TRBV28 and TRBJ2-3): DVKVTQSSRYLVKRTGEKVFLECVQDMDHENMFWYRQDPGLGLRLIYFSYDVKMKEKGDIPEGYSVSREKKERFSLILESASTNQTSMYLCASGSRGGLGDTQYFGPGTRLTVL.

This clone occurred a few times. The V call is TRBV18, the J call TRBJ2-7, with TRBD1 identical over 7 bases. Germline-derived CDR1 and CDR2 are KGHSH and LQKENI. V trimming: 4 bases; J trimming: 2 bases; junction bases outside the gene matches: 2. CDR3 length: 13 residues. This chain's CDR3 is CASSLGTAYEQYF. The CDR3 DNA follows: TGTGCCAGCTCACTCGGGACAGCCTACGAGCAGTACTTC.

The chain couples TRBV19 to TRBJ2-5, with TRBD2 matching 15 bases. The germline CDR1 and CDR2 sequences are LNHDA and SQIVND (reference sequence). The trim removed 3 bases at V and 1 base at J, leaving 12 bases unmatched. The CDR3 loop spans 20 amino acids. CDR3 sequence reads: CASSISPGLAGGFFQETQYF. CDR3 nucleotides: TGTGCCAGTAGTATTTCTCCCGGACTAGCGGGGGGGTTTTTCCAAGAGACCCAGTACTTC.

The gene calls are TRBV15 and TRBJ2-7; 9 bases agree with TRBD1. With V trimmed by 1 base and J by 7 bases, 11 bases remained unmatched. CDR1 is LNHNV, CDR2 YYDKDF, per germline (reference sequence). This CDR3 region has 16 residues. The CDR3 loop reads CATSRVPGQGSSEQYF. The CDR3 nucleotides read TGTGCCACCAGCAGAGTTCCGGGACAGGGTTCTAGTGAGCAGTACTTC.

The J gene is TRBJ2-7, the V gene TRBV6-5; TRBD2 is a possible D gene (6 bases). V was cut by 4 bases and J by 7 bases, with 17 bases left in between. The V gene's germline CDR1 is MNHEY and CDR2 SVGAGI. The CDR3 extends over 14 amino acids. CDR3: CASSWGLGVREQYF. The CDR3 DNA reads TGTGCCAGCAGTTGGGGACTGGGGGTGAGGGAGCAGTACTTC.

The chain uses TRBV6-5 and TRBJ2-1, with D hard to call. This CDR3 region has 12 residues. The V gene lost 6 bases and the J gene lost 8 bases, with 11 bases spanning the gap. CDR1 is MNHEY, CDR2 SVGAGI, per germline. This chain's CDR3 is CASRDTVDEQFF. CDR3 in DNA: TGTGCCAGCAGGGATACAGTAGATGAGCAGTTCTTC.

The chain carries TRBV18 and TRBJ2-1; 9 bases agree with TRBD1. Germline loops: CDR1 KGHSH, CDR2 LQKENI. V dropped 1 base and J dropped 4; count of bases not matched to a gene: 2. The CDR3 loop spans 15 amino acids. CDR3 amino acids: CASSPLGQGYNEQFF. The CDR3 DNA reads TGTGCCAGCTCACCACTGGGACAGGGTTACAATGAGCAGTTCTTC.

The V and J genes are TRBV30 and TRBJ2-1; 10 nucleotides match TRBD2. The CDR3 has 16 amino acids. V shed 5 bases and J 6 bases; nucleotides not matched to a gene: 13. Germline CDR1 GTSNPN, CDR2 SVGIG (reference sequence). Here the CDR3 reads CAWGNLAGGYFNEQFF. CDR3 sequence (DNA): TGTGCCTGGGGTAACTTAGCGGGGGGCTACTTCAATGAGCAGTTCTTC.